This TCR beta chain was captured by sequencing in a study of naive CD8 T cells in extremely preterm neonates. Cord blood came from elective full-term cesareans at roughly 35-42 weeks without labor or membrane rupture. V was shortened by 0 bases and J by 4 bases, with 10 bases between the two germline ends. This CDR3 region has 14 residues. Germline assignment: CDR1 SGHRS and CDR2 YFSETQ. Using immunoSEQ multiplex PCR, the repertoire was profiled, and TCRdb retains in-frame clones only, with some absent. The table includes roughly 5,000 clones, roughly 97% detected once. This sequence joins TRBV5-1 and TRBJ1-2, with a possible D match to TRBD1 (6 bases). The sequence derives from a newborn in good health. Source material: naive CD8+ T cells from cord blood. The CDR3 here is CASSLEQGGYGYTF. The CDR3 coding sequence is TGCGCCAGCAGCTTGGAACAGGGCGGCTATGGCTACACCTTC. The variable domain in full, completed from reference TRBV5-1 and TRBJ1-2, reads KAGVTQTPRYLIKTRGQQVTLSCSPISGHRSVSWYQQTPGQGLQFLFEYFSETQRNKGNFPGRFSGRQFSNSRSEMNVSTLELGDSALYLCASSLEQGGYGYTFGSGTRLTVV.